This record concerns one T cell receptor beta chain sequence. Its ends do not fully match the called genes, so a read error is possible. The sample comes from a study of blood T cells in healthy people across ages. The CDR3 has 15 residues. With a J-beta primer mix and a sample-barcoded 5' primer, a second PCR ran roughly 7 to 11 cycles. Via MiXCR, TCRdb re-called the 5' RACE reads, giving one row per CDR3 protein. The table has 630,000 or so distinct CDR3 sequences, roughly 30% seen once. Sequencing input: blood. The TCR was taken from a woman aged 80 or older in good health. The V and J genes are TRBV12-3 or TRBV12-4 and TRBJ2-3; a weak D match, TRBD2 (6 bases). CDR3 region: CASSLPTSWADAQYF. The CDR3 nucleotides read TGTGCCAGCAGTTTACCAACTAGCTGGGCAGATGCGCAGTATTTT.